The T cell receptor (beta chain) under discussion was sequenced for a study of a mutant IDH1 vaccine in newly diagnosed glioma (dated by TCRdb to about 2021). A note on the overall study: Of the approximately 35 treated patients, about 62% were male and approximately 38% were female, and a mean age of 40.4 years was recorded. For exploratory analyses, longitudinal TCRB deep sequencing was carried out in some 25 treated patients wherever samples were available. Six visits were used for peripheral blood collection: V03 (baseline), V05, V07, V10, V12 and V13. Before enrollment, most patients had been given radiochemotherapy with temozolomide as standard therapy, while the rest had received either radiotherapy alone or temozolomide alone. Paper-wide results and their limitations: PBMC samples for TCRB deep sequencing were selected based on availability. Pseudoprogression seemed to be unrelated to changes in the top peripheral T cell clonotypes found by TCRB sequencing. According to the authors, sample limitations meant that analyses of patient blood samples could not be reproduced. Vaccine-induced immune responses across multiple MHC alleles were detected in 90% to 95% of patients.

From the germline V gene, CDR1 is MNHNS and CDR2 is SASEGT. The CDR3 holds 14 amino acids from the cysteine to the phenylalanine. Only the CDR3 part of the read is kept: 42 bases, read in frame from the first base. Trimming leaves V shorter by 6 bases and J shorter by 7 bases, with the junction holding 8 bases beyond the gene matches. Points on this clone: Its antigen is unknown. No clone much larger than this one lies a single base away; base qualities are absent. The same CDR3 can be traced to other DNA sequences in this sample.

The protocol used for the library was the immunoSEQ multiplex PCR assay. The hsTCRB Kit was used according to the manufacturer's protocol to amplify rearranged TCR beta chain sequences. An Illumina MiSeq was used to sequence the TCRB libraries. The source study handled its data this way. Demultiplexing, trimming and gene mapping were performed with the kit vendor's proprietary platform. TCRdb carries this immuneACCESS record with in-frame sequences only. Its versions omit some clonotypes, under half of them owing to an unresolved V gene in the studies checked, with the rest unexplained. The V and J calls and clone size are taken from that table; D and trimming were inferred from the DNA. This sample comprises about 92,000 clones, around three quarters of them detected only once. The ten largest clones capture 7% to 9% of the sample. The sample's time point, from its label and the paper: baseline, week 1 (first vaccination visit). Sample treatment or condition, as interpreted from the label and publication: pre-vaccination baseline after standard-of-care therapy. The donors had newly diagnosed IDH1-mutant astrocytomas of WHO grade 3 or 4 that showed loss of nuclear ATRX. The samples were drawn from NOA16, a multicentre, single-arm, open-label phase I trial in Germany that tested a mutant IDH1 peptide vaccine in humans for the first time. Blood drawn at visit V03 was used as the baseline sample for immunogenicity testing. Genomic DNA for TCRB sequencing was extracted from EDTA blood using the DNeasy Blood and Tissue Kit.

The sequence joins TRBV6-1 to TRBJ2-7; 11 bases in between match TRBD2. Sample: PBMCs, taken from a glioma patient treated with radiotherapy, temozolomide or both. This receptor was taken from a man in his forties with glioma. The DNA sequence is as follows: TGTGCCAGCAGCCCCCTAGCGGGAGGTGGGGAGCAGTACTTC. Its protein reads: CASSPLAGGGEQYF.